This record concerns one TCR beta chain sequence. In the original analysis: Amplification with reference gene primers provided the estimates of nucleated cell counts. The repertoire was sequenced with immunoSEQ multiplex PCR; TCRdb's copy has only in-frame clones and lacks some. Clone size and V and J calls were adopted from that table, with D and trimming inferred from the DNA. Seen here are roughly 180,000 clones, roughly 88% observed once, and the top ten hold around 6.3%. Enrolled during active infection, Seattle patients were then followed longitudinally. These data come from a study of blood T cell repertoires in COVID-19. Study overall: Some COVID-19 samples were acute and others convalescent; all came from the United States, Italy and Spain. Sources were T cells, B-cell-depleted T cells, or PBMCs; the material itself was cDNA or gDNA.

This CDR3 region has 14 residues. The junction had 4 bases not matched to a gene; V was cut back by 5 bases and J by 5 bases. Germline-derived CDR1 and CDR2 are MNHEY and SVGAGI. This sequence joins TRBV6-5 and TRBJ1-3; the match to TRBD1 covers 9 bases. The sample was peripheral blood. The sequence was collected from a woman in her 40s with COVID-19, enrolled during active disease. The CDR3 region has the DNA TGTGCCAGCAGTCCCGGACAGGGGAGAAACACCATATATTTT. Its translation is CASSPGQGRNTIYF.